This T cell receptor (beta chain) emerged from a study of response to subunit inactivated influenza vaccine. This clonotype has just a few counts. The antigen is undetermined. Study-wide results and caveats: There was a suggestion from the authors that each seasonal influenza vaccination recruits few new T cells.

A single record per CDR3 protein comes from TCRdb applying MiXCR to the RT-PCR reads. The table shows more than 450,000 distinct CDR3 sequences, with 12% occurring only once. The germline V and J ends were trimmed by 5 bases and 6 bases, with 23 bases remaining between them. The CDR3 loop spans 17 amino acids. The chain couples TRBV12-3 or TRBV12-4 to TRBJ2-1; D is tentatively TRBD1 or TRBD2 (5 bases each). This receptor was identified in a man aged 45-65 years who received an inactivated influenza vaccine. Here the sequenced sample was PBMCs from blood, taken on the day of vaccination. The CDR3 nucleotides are TGTGCCAGCAGTACCACCGGGACCGCATCTGGGTTCAATGAGCAGTTCTTC. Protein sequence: CASSTTGTASGFNEQFF.